The sample holds many counts of the clone carrying this T cell receptor beta chain. The sample comes from a study of T-cell reconstitution after alpha-beta-depleted transplantation in children. Unique molecular identifiers were incorporated into the prepared TCRbeta library. One entry per CDR3 protein results from TCRdb running MiXCR on the PCR reads. Of roughly 300,000 distinct CDR3 sequences listed, around a tenth were seen once; the top ten hold more than 2%. CDR1 SGHTA and CDR2 FQGNSA come from the germline V gene. V dropped 6 bases and J dropped 5; count of bases not matched to a gene: 5. This CDR3 has 13 residues.

This specimen was PBMCs from the stem cell graft donor, taken from the stem cell graft. The chain carries TRBV7-2 and TRBJ2-3; 7 nucleotides line up with TRBD2. This TCR was recovered from a human donor who donated a stem cell graft to a child with acute lymphoblastic leukemia. The CDR3 bases are TGTGCCAGCAGTCGAAGCGGGATAGATACGCAGTATTTT. Residues: CASSRSGIDTQYF. Supplemented by reference TRBV7-2 and TRBJ2-3, the full variable domain reads GAGVSQSPSNKVTEKGKDVELRCDPISGHTALYWYRQSLGQGLEFLIYFQGNSAPDKSGLPSDRFSAERTGGSVSTLTIQRTQQEDSAVYLCASSRSGIDTQYFGPGTRLTVL.